This T cell receptor beta chain was retrieved from a study of cytomegalovirus exposure and HLA in healthy donors. Both 60 Vbeta primers and 13 Jbeta primers went into the PCR. Clones were read by immunoSEQ multiplex PCR, and TCRdb kept only the in-frame ones, dropping some. The repertoire holds about 120,000 clones, 60% to 85% seen once, with less than 3% in the top ten. Trimming shortened V by 5 bases and J by 3 bases, and 19 bases separated the two germline ends. CDR1 SGHVS and CDR2 FQNEAQ come from the germline V gene. The CDR3 consists of 16 residues. Source material: PBMCs. The chain joins TRBV7-8 to TRBJ2-5, with D possibly matching TRBD1 (6 bases). The receptor's source is a woman between 40 and 55 years old in good health and CMV-seropositive. CDR3 DNA: TGTGCCAGCAGCCCCCGGGAATCAGGGGTCGAAGAGACCCAGTACTTC. This translates into CASSPRESGVEETQYF.